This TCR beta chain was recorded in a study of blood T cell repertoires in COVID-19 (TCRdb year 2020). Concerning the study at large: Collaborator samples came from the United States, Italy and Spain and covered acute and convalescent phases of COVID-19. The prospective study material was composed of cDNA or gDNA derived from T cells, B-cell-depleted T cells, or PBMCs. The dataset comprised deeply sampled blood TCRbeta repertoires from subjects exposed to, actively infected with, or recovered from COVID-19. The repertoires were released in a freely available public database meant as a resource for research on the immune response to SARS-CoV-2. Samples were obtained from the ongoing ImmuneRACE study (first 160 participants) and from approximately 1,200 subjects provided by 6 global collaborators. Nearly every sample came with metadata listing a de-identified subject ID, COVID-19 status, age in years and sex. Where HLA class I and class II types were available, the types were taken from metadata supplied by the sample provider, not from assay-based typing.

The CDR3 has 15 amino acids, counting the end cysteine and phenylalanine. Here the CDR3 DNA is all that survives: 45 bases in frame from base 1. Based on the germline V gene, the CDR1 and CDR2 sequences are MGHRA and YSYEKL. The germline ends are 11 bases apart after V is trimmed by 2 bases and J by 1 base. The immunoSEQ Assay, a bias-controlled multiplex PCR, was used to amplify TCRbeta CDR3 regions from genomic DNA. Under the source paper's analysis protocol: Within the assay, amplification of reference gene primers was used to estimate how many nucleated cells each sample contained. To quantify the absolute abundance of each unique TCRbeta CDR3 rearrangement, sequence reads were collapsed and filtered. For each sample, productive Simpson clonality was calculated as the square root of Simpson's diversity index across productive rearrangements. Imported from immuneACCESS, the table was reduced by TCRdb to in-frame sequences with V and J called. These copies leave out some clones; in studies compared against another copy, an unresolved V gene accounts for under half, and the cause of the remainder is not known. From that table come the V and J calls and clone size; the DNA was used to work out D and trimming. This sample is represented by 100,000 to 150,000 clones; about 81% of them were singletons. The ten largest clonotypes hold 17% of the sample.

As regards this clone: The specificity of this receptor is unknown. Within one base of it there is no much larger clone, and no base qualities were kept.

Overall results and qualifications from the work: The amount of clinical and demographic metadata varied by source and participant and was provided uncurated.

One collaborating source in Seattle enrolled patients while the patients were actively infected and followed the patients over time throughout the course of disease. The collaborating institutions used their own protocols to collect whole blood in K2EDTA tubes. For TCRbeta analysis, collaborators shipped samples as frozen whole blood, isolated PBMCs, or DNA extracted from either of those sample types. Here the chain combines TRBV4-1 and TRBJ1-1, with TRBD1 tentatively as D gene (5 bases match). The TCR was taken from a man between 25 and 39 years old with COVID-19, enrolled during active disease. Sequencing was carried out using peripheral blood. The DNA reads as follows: TGCGCCAGCAGCCAACTTGGACACCCGAACACTGAAGCTTTCTTT. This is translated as CASSQLGHPNTEAFF.